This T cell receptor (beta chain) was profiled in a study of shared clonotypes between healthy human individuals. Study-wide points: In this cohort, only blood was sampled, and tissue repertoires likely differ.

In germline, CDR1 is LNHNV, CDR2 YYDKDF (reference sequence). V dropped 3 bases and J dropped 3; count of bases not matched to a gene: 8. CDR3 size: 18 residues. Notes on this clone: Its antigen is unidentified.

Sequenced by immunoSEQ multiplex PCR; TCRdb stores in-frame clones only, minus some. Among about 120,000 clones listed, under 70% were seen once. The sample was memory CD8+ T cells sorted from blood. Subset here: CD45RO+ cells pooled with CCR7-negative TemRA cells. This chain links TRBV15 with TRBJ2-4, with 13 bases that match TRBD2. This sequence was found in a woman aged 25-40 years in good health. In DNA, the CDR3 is TGTGCCACCAGCAGGGGACTAGCGGGATTTTCTGGCAAAAACATTCAGTACTTC. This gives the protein CATSRGLAGFSGKNIQYF.